These T cell receptor beta chains were read from a single sample in a study of STAT5B mutations in CD4+ large granular lymphocyte leukemia. Only in-frame clones appear in the TCRdb table, and some are missing; sequencing was by immunoSEQ multiplex PCR. The table has over 30,000 clones, about 85% seen once. The sequenced sample consisted of CD4+ T cells from blood buffy coats. These receptors originate from a human donor in good health. The CDR3 runs from the conserved cysteine through the conserved F or W. The order of the fields is D gene, V gene, J gene, clone size, CDR3 DNA, CDR3 protein. A D gene is named only where the DNA matches it firmly. Clone size is given for some rows only: seen once, a few or many times, or a class if the clone is expanded.

d_call: NA
v_call: TRBV21-1
j_call: TRBJ2-5
clone_size: NA
cdr3_nt: TGTGCCAGCAGCAAAGTTGGGGACTACCAAGAGACCCAGTACTTC
cdr3_aa: CASSKVGDYQETQYF

d_call: NA
v_call: TRBV2
j_call: TRBJ2-5
clone_size: NA
cdr3_nt: TGTGCCAGCAGTGGATGGGGAGCAGGGAGTGAGACCCAGTACTTC
cdr3_aa: CASSGWGAGSETQYF

d_call: NA
v_call: TRBV7-2
j_call: TRBJ2-1
clone_size: few
cdr3_nt: TGTGCCAGCAGCTTGACAACCGACCAGTTCTTC
cdr3_aa: CASSLTTDQFF

d_call: TRBD1
v_call: TRBV18
j_call: TRBJ1-5
clone_size: NA
cdr3_nt: TGTGCCAGCTCACCCAGTCCCGGGACAGGGGGCAATCAGCCCCAGCATTTT
cdr3_aa: CASSPSPGTGGNQPQHF

d_call: NA
v_call: TRBV25-1
j_call: TRBJ1-6
clone_size: once
cdr3_nt: TGTGCCAGCAGTGAATCACTCTTGGACTATAATTCACCCCTCCACTTT
cdr3_aa: CASSESLLDYNSPLHF

d_call: TRBD1
v_call: TRBV28
j_call: TRBJ1-5
clone_size: NA
cdr3_nt: TGTGCCAGCAGACTGACAGGGATAAGACAGCCCCAGCATTTT
cdr3_aa: CASRLTGIRQPQHF

d_call: TRBD1
v_call: TRBV29-1
j_call: TRBJ2-2
clone_size: NA
cdr3_nt: TGCAGCGTGACTACGGACAGGACCGGGGAGCTGTTTTTT
cdr3_aa: CSVTTDRTGELFF

d_call: TRBD1
v_call: TRBV15
j_call: TRBJ2-1
clone_size: NA
cdr3_nt: TGTGCCACCAGCAGACCGGGACAGGCCTACAATGAGCAGTTCTTC
cdr3_aa: CATSRPGQAYNEQFF

d_call: TRBD2
v_call: TRBV6-1
j_call: TRBJ2-1
clone_size: NA
cdr3_nt: TGTGCCAGCAGTGAAGGACTAGCGGGAGCCAATGAGCAGTTCTTC
cdr3_aa: CASSEGLAGANEQFF

d_call: NA
v_call: TRBV2
j_call: TRBJ2-5
clone_size: NA
cdr3_nt: TGTGCCAGCCGGGGGACAGTGGAGACCCAGTACTTC
cdr3_aa: CASRGTVETQYF

d_call: NA
v_call: TRBV11-3
j_call: TRBJ2-5
clone_size: NA
cdr3_nt: TGTGCCAGCAGCTTCCGCGGAGAAGAGACCCAGTACTTC
cdr3_aa: CASSFRGEETQYF

d_call: TRBD2
v_call: TRBV7-2
j_call: TRBJ2-3
clone_size: NA
cdr3_nt: TGTGCCAGCAGCGCAAGCGGGGCTGCTAGCACAGATACGCAGTATTTT
cdr3_aa: CASSASGAASTDTQYF

d_call: NA
v_call: TRBV5-1
j_call: TRBJ2-3
clone_size: once
cdr3_nt: TGCGCCAGCAGCTTGGCGGCAGTAATTGCAGATACGCAGTATTTT
cdr3_aa: CASSLAAVIADTQYF

d_call: NA
v_call: TRBV10-3
j_call: TRBJ1-6
clone_size: NA
cdr3_nt: TGTGCCATCAGTGATACAGGGAACAATTCACCCCTCCACTTT
cdr3_aa: CAISDTGNNSPLHF

d_call: NA
v_call: TRBV2
j_call: TRBJ2-5
clone_size: NA
cdr3_nt: TGTGCCAGCAGTGACTGGGCAAAAGAGACCCAGTACTTC
cdr3_aa: CASSDWAKETQYF

d_call: TRBD1
v_call: TRBV19
j_call: TRBJ1-4
clone_size: NA
cdr3_nt: TGTGCCAGTAGAAGTACAGGGGGTCGGGAAAAACTGTTTTTT
cdr3_aa: CASRSTGGREKLFF

d_call: TRBD1
v_call: TRBV2
j_call: TRBJ2-7
clone_size: NA
cdr3_nt: TGTGCCAGCAGGAGGGGACAGGCCGGGCACGAGCAGTACTTC
cdr3_aa: CASRRGQAGHEQYF

d_call: NA
v_call: TRBV4-3
j_call: TRBJ2-3
clone_size: once
cdr3_nt: TGCGCCAGCAGCCAAGGCTACCGGAGAGCCATAACAGATACGCAGTATTTT
cdr3_aa: CASSQGYRRAITDTQYF

d_call: TRBD2
v_call: TRBV18
j_call: TRBJ2-3
clone_size: NA
cdr3_nt: TGTGCCAGCTCACCAGCGGGCGCGGGAGTAAGTACAGATACGCAGTATTTT
cdr3_aa: CASSPAGAGVSTDTQYF

d_call: NA
v_call: TRBV28
j_call: TRBJ1-5
clone_size: NA
cdr3_nt: TGTGCCAGCAGCCCCTGGGGGATGGGCAATCAGCCCCAGCATTTT
cdr3_aa: CASSPWGMGNQPQHF

d_call: NA
v_call: TRBV28
j_call: TRBJ1-4
clone_size: NA
cdr3_nt: TGTGCCAGCAGTTTTGAGGGATTAGCTAATGAAAAACTGTTTTTT
cdr3_aa: CASSFEGLANEKLFF

d_call: NA
v_call: TRBV7-7
j_call: TRBJ1-4
clone_size: NA
cdr3_nt: TGTGCCAGCAGCTTAACAGATGCAACTAATGAAAAACTGTTTTTT
cdr3_aa: CASSLTDATNEKLFF

d_call: NA
v_call: TRBV2
j_call: TRBJ2-3
clone_size: NA
cdr3_nt: TGTGCCAGCAGTCCTACAGATACGCAGTATTTT
cdr3_aa: CASSPTDTQYF

d_call: NA
v_call: TRBV14
j_call: TRBJ2-5
clone_size: NA
cdr3_nt: TGTGCCAGCAGCCACTCTGGACGGCTCCAAGAGACCCAGTACTTC
cdr3_aa: CASSHSGRLQETQYF

d_call: NA
v_call: TRBV10-3
j_call: TRBJ2-5
clone_size: NA
cdr3_nt: TGTGCCATCAGTGTGGCAGAACAAGAGACCCAGTACTTC
cdr3_aa: CAISVAEQETQYF

d_call: TRBD2
v_call: TRBV10-2
j_call: TRBJ2-3
clone_size: NA
cdr3_nt: TGCGCCAGCAGTGAACCTTTCCCCTGGACTAGCGGAGGGATATTGCGCACAGATACGCAGTATTTT
cdr3_aa: CASSEPFPWTSGGILRTDTQYF

d_call: NA
v_call: TRBV4-3
j_call: TRBJ1-6
clone_size: NA
cdr3_nt: TGCGCCAGCAGCCAAGATTCCGGAACCTTTTCACCCCTCCACTTT
cdr3_aa: CASSQDSGTFSPLHF

d_call: NA
v_call: TRBV4-3
j_call: TRBJ2-1
clone_size: NA
cdr3_nt: TGCGCCAGCAGCCAAGGGCGGACTTCCAACAATGAGCAGTTCTTC
cdr3_aa: CASSQGRTSNNEQFF

d_call: TRBD1
v_call: TRBV9
j_call: TRBJ2-4
clone_size: NA
cdr3_nt: TGTGCCAGCAGCGTAACAGGGGCCGAAAACATTCAGTACTTC
cdr3_aa: CASSVTGAENIQYF

d_call: TRBD2
v_call: TRBV7-9
j_call: TRBJ2-4
clone_size: NA
cdr3_nt: TGTGCCAGCAGCTTATATAGCGGGAGCGTGGACATTCAGTACTTC
cdr3_aa: CASSLYSGSVDIQYF

d_call: NA
v_call: TRBV18
j_call: TRBJ2-5
clone_size: NA
cdr3_nt: TGTGCCAGCTCACCGGGACGGCAGCAAGAGACCCAGTACTTC
cdr3_aa: CASSPGRQQETQYF

d_call: NA
v_call: TRBV5-6
j_call: TRBJ1-1
clone_size: NA
cdr3_nt: TGTGCCAGCCGCCGGGGAGGGACTGAAGCTTTCTTT
cdr3_aa: CASRRGGTEAFF

d_call: TRBD1
v_call: TRBV2
j_call: TRBJ1-2
clone_size: once
cdr3_nt: TGTGCCAGCGGACAGGGATACGGCTATGGCTACACCTTC
cdr3_aa: CASGQGYGYGYTF

d_call: TRBD2
v_call: TRBV7-2
j_call: TRBJ2-1
clone_size: NA
cdr3_nt: TGTGCCAGCAGCTCGCCACCGGGACTAGCGGGTGGCTCCTACAATGAGCAGTTCTTC
cdr3_aa: CASSSPPGLAGGSYNEQFF

d_call: TRBD1
v_call: TRBV10-1
j_call: TRBJ2-7
clone_size: NA
cdr3_nt: TGCGCCAGCAGTGAGTCTTTGGACAGGGCCTACGAGCAGTACTTC
cdr3_aa: CASSESLDRAYEQYF

d_call: NA
v_call: TRBV15
j_call: TRBJ2-3
clone_size: NA
cdr3_nt: TGTGCCACCAGCAGAGATTTCATAGGGGGGGCAGATACGCAGTATTTT
cdr3_aa: CATSRDFIGGADTQYF

d_call: NA
v_call: TRBV6-6
j_call: TRBJ1-3
clone_size: NA
cdr3_nt: TGTGCCAGCAGACAACAGGGCTCTGGAAACACCATATATTTT
cdr3_aa: CASRQQGSGNTIYF

d_call: NA
v_call: TRBV15
j_call: TRBJ2-2
clone_size: NA
cdr3_nt: TGTGCCACCAGCAGAGATCACCCAGGGTCCACCGGGGAGCTGTTTTTT
cdr3_aa: CATSRDHPGSTGELFF

d_call: TRBD2
v_call: TRBV11-2
j_call: TRBJ2-1
clone_size: once
cdr3_nt: TGTGCCAGCAGTTTCCGACTAGCGGGAGGTGGTAGTGAGCAGTTCTTC
cdr3_aa: CASSFRLAGGGSEQFF

d_call: TRBD2
v_call: TRBV7-8
j_call: TRBJ2-5
clone_size: NA
cdr3_nt: TGTGCCAGCAGCTTGTCTAGCGGGTGGGACACAGAGACCCAGTACTTC
cdr3_aa: CASSLSSGWDTETQYF

d_call: TRBD2
v_call: TRBV4-3
j_call: TRBJ2-1
clone_size: NA
cdr3_nt: TGCGCCAGCAGCCATGAGCTAGCGGGAGGATACAATGAGCAGTTCTTC
cdr3_aa: CASSHELAGGYNEQFF

d_call: TRBD2
v_call: TRBV29-1
j_call: TRBJ2-3
clone_size: NA
cdr3_nt: TGCAGCGTTGAGGGTATTAGCGGGAATGTAGATACGCAGTATTTT
cdr3_aa: CSVEGISGNVDTQYF

d_call: NA
v_call: TRBV7-8
j_call: TRBJ1-4
clone_size: once
cdr3_nt: TGTGCCAGCAGCGAAATCGGAGGGAAGGGTGAAAAACTGTTTTTT
cdr3_aa: CASSEIGGKGEKLFF

d_call: TRBD2
v_call: TRBV6-5
j_call: TRBJ2-2
clone_size: NA
cdr3_nt: TGTGCCAGCAGTCCGACTAGCGCCTACACCGGGGAGCTGTTTTTT
cdr3_aa: CASSPTSAYTGELFF

d_call: NA
v_call: TRBV9
j_call: TRBJ1-1
clone_size: NA
cdr3_nt: TGTGCCAGCAGCGTAGGGACGGGTACTGAAGCTTTCTTT
cdr3_aa: CASSVGTGTEAFF